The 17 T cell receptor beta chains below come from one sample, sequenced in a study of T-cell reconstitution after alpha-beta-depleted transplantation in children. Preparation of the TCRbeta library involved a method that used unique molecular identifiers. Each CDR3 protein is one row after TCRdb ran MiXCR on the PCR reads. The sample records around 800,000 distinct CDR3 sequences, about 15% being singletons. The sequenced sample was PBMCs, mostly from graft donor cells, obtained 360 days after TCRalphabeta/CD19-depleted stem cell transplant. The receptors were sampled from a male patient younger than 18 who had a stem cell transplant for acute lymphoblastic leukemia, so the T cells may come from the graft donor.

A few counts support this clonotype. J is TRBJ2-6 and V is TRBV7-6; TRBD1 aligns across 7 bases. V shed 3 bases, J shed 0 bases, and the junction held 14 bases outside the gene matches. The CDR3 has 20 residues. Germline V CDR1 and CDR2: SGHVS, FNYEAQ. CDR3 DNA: TGTGCCAGCAGCTTCACCGGACAGGTCCGTGGATACTCTGGGGCCAACGTCCTGACTTTC. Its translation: CASSFTGQVRGYSGANVLTF.

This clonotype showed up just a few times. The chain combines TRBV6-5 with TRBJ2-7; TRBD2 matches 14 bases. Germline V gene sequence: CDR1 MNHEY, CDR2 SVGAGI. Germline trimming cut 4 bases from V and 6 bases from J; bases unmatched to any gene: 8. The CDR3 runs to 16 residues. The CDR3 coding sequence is TGTGCCAGCAGTTCCGAACGGACTAGCGGGAGGCTCGAGCAGTACTTC. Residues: CASSSERTSGRLEQYF.

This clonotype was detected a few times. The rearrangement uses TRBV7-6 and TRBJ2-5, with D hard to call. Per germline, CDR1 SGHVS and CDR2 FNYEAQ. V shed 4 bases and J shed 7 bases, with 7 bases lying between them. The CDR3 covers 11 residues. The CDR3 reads CASSSLATQYF. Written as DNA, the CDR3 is TGTGCCAGCAGCTCCCTGGCGACCCAGTACTTC.

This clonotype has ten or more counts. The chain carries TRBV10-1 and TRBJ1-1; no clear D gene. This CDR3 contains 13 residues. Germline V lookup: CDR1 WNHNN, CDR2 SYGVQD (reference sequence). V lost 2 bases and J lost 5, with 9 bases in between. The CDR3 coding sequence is TGCGCCAGCAGTGAGCGGCTTGAGACTGAAGCTTTCTTT. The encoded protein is CASSERLETEAFF.

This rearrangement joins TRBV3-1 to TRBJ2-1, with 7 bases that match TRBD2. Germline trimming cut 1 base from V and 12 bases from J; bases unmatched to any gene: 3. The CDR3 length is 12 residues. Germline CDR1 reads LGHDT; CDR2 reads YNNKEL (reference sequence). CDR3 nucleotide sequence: TGTGCCAGCAGCCAAGGAGCGGGATTGCAGTTCTTC. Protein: CASSQGAGLQFF.

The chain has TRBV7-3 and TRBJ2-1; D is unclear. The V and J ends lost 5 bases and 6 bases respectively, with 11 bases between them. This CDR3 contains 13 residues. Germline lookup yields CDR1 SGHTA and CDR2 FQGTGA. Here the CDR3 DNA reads TGTGCCAGCAGCCCGACTCGGATCAATGAGCAGTTCTTC. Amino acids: CASSPTRINEQFF.

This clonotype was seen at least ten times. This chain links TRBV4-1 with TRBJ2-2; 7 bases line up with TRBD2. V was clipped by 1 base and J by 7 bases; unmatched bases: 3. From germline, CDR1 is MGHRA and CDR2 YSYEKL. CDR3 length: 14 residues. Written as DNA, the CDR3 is TGCGCCAGCAGCCAAGGACTAGCTGGCGGGGAGCTGTTTTTT. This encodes CASSQGLAGGELFF.

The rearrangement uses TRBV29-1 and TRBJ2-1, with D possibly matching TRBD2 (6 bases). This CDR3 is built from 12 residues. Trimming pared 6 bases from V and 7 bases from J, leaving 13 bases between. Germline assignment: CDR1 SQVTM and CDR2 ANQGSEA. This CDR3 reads CSVWTNGNEQFF. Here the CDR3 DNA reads TGCAGCGTGTGGACTAACGGGAATGAGCAGTTCTTC.

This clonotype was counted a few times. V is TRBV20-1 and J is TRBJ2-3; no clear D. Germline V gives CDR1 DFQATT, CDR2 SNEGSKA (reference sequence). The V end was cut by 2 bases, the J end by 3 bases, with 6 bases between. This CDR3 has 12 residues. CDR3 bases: TGCAGTGCTAGAATAGCAACAGATACGCAGTATTTT. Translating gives CSARIATDTQYF.

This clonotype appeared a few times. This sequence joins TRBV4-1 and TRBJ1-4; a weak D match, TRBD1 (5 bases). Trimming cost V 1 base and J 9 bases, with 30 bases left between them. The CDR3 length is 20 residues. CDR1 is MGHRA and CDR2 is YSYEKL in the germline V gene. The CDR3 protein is CASSQGRGVIVASREKKLFF. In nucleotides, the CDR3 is TGCGCCAGCAGCCAAGGGAGAGGGGTTATTGTTGCCTCCAGGGAGAAAAAACTGTTTTTT.

The CDR3 nucleotides read TGCAGTGCTAGAGGGCCATACACCGGGGAGCTGTTTTTT. Translated: CSARGPYTGELFF. This rearrangement joins TRBV20-1 to TRBJ2-2; D not certain. V shed 1 base and J shed 3 bases, with 6 bases lying between them. From germline, CDR1 is DFQATT and CDR2 SNEGSKA (reference sequence). The CDR3 loop spans 13 amino acids.

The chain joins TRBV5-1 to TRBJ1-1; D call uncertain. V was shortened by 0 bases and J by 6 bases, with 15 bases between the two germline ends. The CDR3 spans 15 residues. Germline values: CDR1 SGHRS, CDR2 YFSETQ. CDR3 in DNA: TGCGCCAGCAGCTTGGGTACCTTCTATGGGGCTGAAGCTTTCTTT. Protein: CASSLGTFYGAEAFF.

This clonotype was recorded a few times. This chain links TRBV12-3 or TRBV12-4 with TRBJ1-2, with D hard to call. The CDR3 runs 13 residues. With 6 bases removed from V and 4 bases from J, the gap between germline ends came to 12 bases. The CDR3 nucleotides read TGTGCCAGCAGCCGAAGCCCCGTCTATGGCTACACCTTC. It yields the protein CASSRSPVYGYTF.

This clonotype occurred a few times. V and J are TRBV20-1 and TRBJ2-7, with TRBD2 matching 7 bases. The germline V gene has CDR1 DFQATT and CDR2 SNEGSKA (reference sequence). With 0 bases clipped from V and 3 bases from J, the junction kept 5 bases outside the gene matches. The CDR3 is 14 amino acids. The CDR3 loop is CSARDAGAHYEQYF. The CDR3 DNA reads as TGCAGTGCTAGAGATGCGGGAGCACACTACGAGCAGTACTTC.

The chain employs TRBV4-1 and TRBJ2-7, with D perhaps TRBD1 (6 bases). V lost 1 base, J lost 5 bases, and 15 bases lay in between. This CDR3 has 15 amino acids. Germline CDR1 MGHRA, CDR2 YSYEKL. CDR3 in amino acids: CASSQATGTGNEQYF. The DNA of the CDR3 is TGCGCCAGCAGCCAAGCTACAGGGACCGGCAACGAGCAGTACTTC.

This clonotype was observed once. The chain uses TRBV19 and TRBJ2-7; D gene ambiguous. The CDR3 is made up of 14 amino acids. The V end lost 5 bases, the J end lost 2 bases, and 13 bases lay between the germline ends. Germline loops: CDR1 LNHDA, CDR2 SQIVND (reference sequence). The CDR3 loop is CASSSASGAYEQYF. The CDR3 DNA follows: TGTGCCAGTAGTTCGGCGAGTGGTGCCTACGAGCAGTACTTC.

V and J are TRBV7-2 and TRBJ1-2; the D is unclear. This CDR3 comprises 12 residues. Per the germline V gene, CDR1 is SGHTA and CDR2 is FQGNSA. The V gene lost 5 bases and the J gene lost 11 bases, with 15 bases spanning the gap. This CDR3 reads CASSRPRDRYTF. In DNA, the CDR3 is TGTGCCAGCAGCCGCCCGAGGGATCGGTACACCTTC. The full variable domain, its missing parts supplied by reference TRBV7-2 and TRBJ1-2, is GAGVSQSPSNKVTEKGKDVELRCDPISGHTALYWYRQSLGQGLEFLIYFQGNSAPDKSGLPSDRFSAERTGGSVSTLTIQRTQQEDSAVYLCASSRPRDRYTFGSGTRLTVV.